The text below deals with one T cell receptor beta chain. Its antigen is not identified. This entry belongs to a study of shared clonotypes between healthy human individuals. The wider study: Plates per donor: three CD4 naive, three CD4 memory, two CD8 naive, one CD8 memory.

As processed by the authors: Junction-only immunoSEQ data arrived without quality scores, meaning filtering differed. The protocol was immunoSEQ multiplex PCR, while the TCRdb copy is restricted to in-frame clones and leaves out a portion. V and J calls plus clone size are reproduced from that table; the DNA served to infer D and trimming. This table has over a million clones, around 98.5% appearing once. V gave up 5 bases and J gave up 9 bases, with 19 bases separating them. The germline V gene encodes CDR1 LNHDA and CDR2 SQIVND (reference sequence). This CDR3 is built from 14 residues. Study-wide results and limits: A few donors showed sharing of approximately 5% of naive CD4 clonotypes.

Material: naive CD4+ T cells sorted from blood. Subset indicated: CD45RA+ positively selected. This clonotype originated in a man aged 25-40 years in good health. V is TRBV19 and J is TRBJ1-2; the D gene is possibly TRBD1 (6 bases). CDR3 loop: CASSQPGEGYRYTF. The CDR3 nucleotides are TGTGCCAGTAGTCAACCAGGGGAAGGTTATCGCTACACCTTC.